In this sample, the clone carrying this TCR beta chain turned up once. Additional DNA sequences in this sample encode the identical CDR3. The record originates from a study of long-term antiretroviral therapy in people with HIV. V was trimmed by 0 bases and J by 4 bases, leaving 7 bases between them. This CDR3 region has 14 residues. Germline V lookup: CDR1 MNHEY, CDR2 SMNVEV (reference sequence). Run at survey level, the immunoSEQ assay was version v3.0. The data were produced by immunoSEQ multiplex PCR, yet TCRdb's version contains in-frame clones alone and is incomplete. Here the sample spans approximately 25,000 clones, around 79% being singletons.

The specimen was unsorted PBMCs, collected 2.1 years after starting antiretroviral therapy. This TCR was recovered from a man aged 30-40 years with HIV. The V gene is TRBV27, the J gene TRBJ1-5; no clear D. This CDR3 is CASSLSLGNQPQHF. In DNA form, the CDR3 reads TGTGCCAGCAGTTTATCGTTAGGGAATCAGCCCCAGCATTTT.